These 32 T cell receptor beta chains share one sample of origin, sequenced in a study of neurological immune-mediated disorders. MiXCR was run by TCRdb on the 5' RACE reads, yielding one entry per CDR3 protein. The profile shows around 70,000 distinct CDR3 sequences, 2.5% to 3.5% of them singletons. Input material: PBMCs. These TCRs come from a woman aged 45-65 years with multiple sclerosis.

This clonotype was counted at least ten times. The rearrangement uses TRBV28 and TRBJ2-5, with unresolved D. Trimming cost V 4 bases and J 3 bases, with 3 bases left between them. The V gene's germline CDR1 is MDHEN and CDR2 SYDVKM. The CDR3 extends over 11 amino acids. This chain's CDR3 is CASSWKETQYF. The CDR3 region has the DNA TGTGCCAGCAGTTGGAAAGAGACCCAGTACTTC.

There are many counts of this clonotype. V usage is TRBV28 and J usage is TRBJ1-2; no clear D gene. Trimming took off 4 bases at V and 7 bases at J, with 13 bases between the two ends. The length of the CDR3 is 13 residues. Germline CDR1 reads MDHEN; CDR2 reads SYDVKM. DNA of the CDR3: TGTGCCAGCAGTTCGGGAGCTAGCGGTGGCTACACCTTC. Its translation: CASSSGASGGYTF.

Many counts were recorded for this clonotype. The rearrangement uses TRBV10-3 and TRBJ2-3; D might be TRBD2 (5 bases). Germline V lookup: CDR1 ENHRY, CDR2 SYGVKD. The CDR3 consists of 12 residues. V lost 11 bases and J lost 6, with 15 bases in between. The CDR3 spells CAATTIPDTQYF. CDR3 nucleotide sequence: TGTGCCGCCACGACTATCCCGGATACGCAGTATTTT.

This clonotype was counted at least ten times. The chain employs TRBV7-2 and TRBJ2-7; 7 positions match TRBD1. The CDR3 is made up of 16 amino acids. The V gene's germline CDR1 is SGHTA and CDR2 FQGNSA. The J segment lost 0 bases and the V segment lost 1 base, leaving 6 bases of the junction unmatched. The CDR3 reads CASSLVEGASSYEQYF. CDR3 nucleotides: TGTGCCAGCAGCTTAGTTGAGGGGGCTAGCTCCTACGAGCAGTACTTC.

This chain links TRBV20-1 with TRBJ2-7, with D perhaps TRBD2 (6 bases). V lost 4 bases and J 2 bases, leaving 15 bases between the germline ends. This CDR3 spans 14 amino acids. Per the germline V gene, CDR1 is DFQATT and CDR2 is SNEGSKA (reference sequence). The CDR3 region has the DNA TGCAGTGCTAACAAAGCGGGTGGACCCTACGAGCAGTACTTC. Translation: CSANKAGGPYEQYF.

There are many counts of this clonotype. V usage is TRBV27 and J usage is TRBJ2-3; D gene ambiguous. Trimming took 0 bases from V and 10 from J, leaving 17 bases between them. The CDR3 is 15 residues long. Germline V gene data show CDR1 as MNHEY and CDR2 as SMNVEV (reference sequence). CDR3 amino acids: CASSLSTSERVAQYF. The CDR3 DNA reads as TGTGCCAGCAGTTTATCGACCAGCGAGCGTGTTGCGCAGTATTTT.

The sample holds many counts of this clonotype. The chain joins TRBV20-1 to TRBJ2-7; TRBD2 agrees at 7 bases. In germline, CDR1 is DFQATT, CDR2 SNEGSKA (reference sequence). The ends lost 7 bases at V and 0 bases at J; junction bases unmatched: 12. The CDR3 runs to 15 residues. This CDR3 is CSGSYLAESSYEQYF. The DNA of the CDR3 is TGCAGTGGGAGCTATCTAGCGGAGAGCTCCTACGAGCAGTACTTC.

In its sample, this clonotype was seen many times. The chain has TRBV15 and TRBJ2-1; 9 positions match TRBD2. V dropped 0 bases and J dropped 8; count of bases not matched to a gene: 11. The CDR3 has 17 residues. In germline, CDR1 is LNHNV, CDR2 YYDKDF (reference sequence). In nucleotides, the CDR3 is TGTGCCACCAGCAGAGATGGGAGTGGGCGGGGGGGCTATGAGCAGTTCTTC. As protein: CATSRDGSGRGGYEQFF.

In its sample, this clonotype was seen many times. This rearrangement joins TRBV7-2 to TRBJ2-3, with D unclear. The germline V gene has CDR1 SGHTA and CDR2 FQGNSA. Trimming removed 2 bases from V and 2 bases from J, with 5 bases in between. The length of the CDR3 is 13 residues. The DNA for the CDR3 is TGTGCCAGCAGCTTAATGTCCACAGATACGCAGTATTTT. Protein product: CASSLMSTDTQYF. The full variable domain, in which reference TRBV7-2 and TRBJ2-3 provide the parts outside the CDR3, is GAGVSQSPSNKVTEKGKDVELRCDPISGHTALYWYRQSLGQGLEFLIYFQGNSAPDKSGLPSDRFSAERTGGSVSTLTIQRTQQEDSAVYLCASSLMSTDTQYFGPGTRLTVL.

This clonotype was recorded many times. The chain uses TRBV20-1 and TRBJ2-3, with 7 bases matching TRBD2. Germline loops: CDR1 DFQATT, CDR2 SNEGSKA (reference sequence). V lost 4 bases to trimming and J lost 4 bases; unmatched junction nucleotides: 17. CDR3 size: 17 residues. As DNA, the CDR3 is TGCAGTGCTACCCCGCCGGCGGGAGCGAGAGTGGCAGATACGCAGTATTTT. Residues: CSATPPAGARVADTQYF.

There are a few counts of this clonotype. A read error may explain this, as a much larger clone is one base away. This sequence joins TRBV4-3 and TRBJ1-6, with 7 positions matching TRBD1. The germline gives CDR1 LGHNA, CDR2 YSLEER. The CDR3 contains 15 residues. As DNA, the CDR3 is TGCGCCAGCAGCCCGTGGGGGACAGATCTTTCACACCTCCACTTT. It yields the protein CASSPWGTDLSHLHF.

This clonotype was detected ten times or more. The chain recombines TRBV7-6 with TRBJ1-4; 8 bases agree with TRBD1. Germline loops: CDR1 SGHVS, CDR2 FNYEAQ. This CDR3 contains 15 residues. V gave up 3 bases and J gave up 8 bases; unmatched junction bases: 8. For the CDR3, the DNA is TGTGCCAGCAGCTTGGTGACAGGGGTGGCGGAAAAACTGTTTTTT. Its protein is CASSLVTGVAEKLFF.

In its sample, this clonotype was seen many times. The V gene is TRBV12-3 or TRBV12-4, the J gene TRBJ1-5; unclear D gene. This CDR3 is 14 amino acids long. Trimming removed 1 base from V and 3 bases from J, with 7 bases in between. The CDR3: CASSLGQLNQPQHF. The CDR3 nucleotides are TGTGCCAGCAGTTTAGGTCAGCTCAATCAGCCCCAGCATTTT.

This clonotype was counted ten times or more. This chain uses TRBV14 with TRBJ2-7; possibly TRBD1 for D (6 bases). The germline CDR1 and CDR2 sequences are SGHDN and FVKESK. Deletions cut 5 bases from V and 7 bases from J, with 24 bases between. This CDR3 spans 16 amino acids. Written as DNA, the CDR3 is TGTGCCAGCAGCAAAGGTGGGGGCGCCGGCCCTCGGGAGCAGTACTTC. Protein: CASSKGGGAGPREQYF.

This clonotype was counted at least ten times. Germline and junction disagree at one end, which may indicate a read error. This chain connects TRBV15 to TRBJ2-2, with D possibly matching TRBD1 (6 bases). Germline-derived CDR1 and CDR2 are LNHNV and YYDKDF (reference sequence). The CDR3 sequence is 14 residues long. CDR3 sequence (DNA): TGTGCCACAAGCAAACAGGGGAACACCGGGGAGCTGTTTTTT. Its translation is CATSKQGNTGELFF.

Ten or more counts support this clonotype. The chain uses TRBV7-2 and TRBJ2-5; tentative D call: TRBD1 (5 bases). This CDR3 is 16 amino acids long. V lost 1 base and J 1 base, leaving 13 bases between the germline ends. Germline V gene lookup returns CDR1 SGHTA and CDR2 FQGNSA. The CDR3 spells CASSLVDIRSQETQYF. CDR3 DNA sequence: TGTGCCAGCAGCTTAGTGGACATTAGGTCCCAAGAGACCCAGTACTTC.

The table lists this clonotype with many counts. The V gene is TRBV5-1, the J gene TRBJ2-5, with 7 positions matching TRBD2. Trimming at V came to 0 bases and at J to 4 bases, leaving 6 bases not matched to a gene. This CDR3 has 15 residues. The germline gives CDR1 SGHRS, CDR2 YFSETQ. CDR3 loop: CASSLVKAGRETQYF. Written as DNA, the CDR3 is TGCGCCAGCAGCTTGGTTAAAGCGGGAAGAGAGACCCAGTACTTC.

This clonotype was counted ten times or more. The chain links TRBV6-5 to TRBJ2-7, with 9 bases matching TRBD2. The V segment lost 2 bases and the J segment 10 bases; nucleotides outside the gene matches: 6. This CDR3 is 13 amino acids long. Per the germline V gene, CDR1 is MNHEY and CDR2 is SVGAGI. CDR3 region: CASSYGASGNQYF. The CDR3 nucleotides are TGTGCCAGCAGTTACGGAGCTAGCGGGAATCAGTACTTC.

This clonotype was observed at least ten times. V usage is TRBV6-1 and J usage is TRBJ2-7; no reliable D call. Trimming shortened V by 8 bases and J by 8 bases, and 19 bases separated the two germline ends. The CDR3 spans 13 residues. The V gene's germline CDR1 is MNHNS and CDR2 SASEGT. The CDR3 protein is CASPRPGRGKQYF. Here the CDR3 DNA reads TGTGCCAGCCCCCGGCCTGGACGTGGGAAGCAGTACTTC.

Note on this clonotype: A much larger clonotype is one base distant, so this may be a read error. The chain has TRBV7-2 and TRBJ1-5, with D hard to call. Germline assignment: CDR1 SGHTA and CDR2 FQGNSA. The CDR3 contains 12 residues. The CDR3 region has the DNA TGTGCCAGCAGCTTAGCAAATCAGCACCAGCATTTT. This codes for CASSLANQHQHF.

This clonotype was seen repeatedly, ten times or more. This rearrangement joins TRBV7-2 to TRBJ2-6; D unclear. This CDR3 contains 15 residues. The ends were cut back, 4 bases at V and 0 bases at J, with 7 bases in the middle. Germline V gives CDR1 SGHTA, CDR2 FQGNSA. This CDR3 is CASSSPSSGANVLTF. CDR3 DNA sequence: TGTGCCAGCAGCTCACCTAGCTCTGGGGCCAACGTCCTGACTTTC. Looking up the rest from reference TRBV7-2 and TRBJ2-6 gives the full variable domain: GAGVSQSPSNKVTEKGKDVELRCDPISGHTALYWYRQSLGQGLEFLIYFQGNSAPDKSGLPSDRFSAERTGGSVSTLTIQRTQQEDSAVYLCASSSPSSGANVLTFGAGSRLTVL.

Concerning this clonotype itself: At one of its ends the junction is not consistent with the germline gene, which may arise from a read error. The chain carries TRBV29-1 and TRBJ2-6; D not certain. The CDR3 spans 15 residues. CDR1 and CDR2 (germline): SQVTM, ANQGSEA. CDR3 coding DNA: TGCAGCGTTGAAGTGGGCGGCTCTGGGGACAACGTCCTGACTTTC. Its protein is CSVEVGGSGDNVLTF.

This clonotype was seen many times. The rearrangement uses TRBV5-1 and TRBJ2-6; D unclear. V lost 4 bases and J lost 0, with 8 bases in between. Per the germline V gene, CDR1 is SGHRS and CDR2 is YFSETQ. The length of the CDR3 is 15 residues. Written as DNA, the CDR3 is TGCGCCAGCAGCCCCACAGACTCTGGGGCCAACGTCCTGACTTTC. It is translated as CASSPTDSGANVLTF.

This clonotype was picked up a small number of times. V is TRBV10-3 and J is TRBJ2-2, with D perhaps matching TRBD1 (5 bases). The CDR3 sequence is 16 residues long. V lost 10 bases and J lost 4, with 22 bases in between. CDR1 is ENHRY and CDR2 is SYGVKD in the germline V gene. Written as DNA, the CDR3 is TGTGCCACACGGATTTTAAAAGGGGTGTTCACCGGGGAGCTGTTTTTT. It translates to CATRILKGVFTGELFF.

This clonotype was counted many times. The chain links TRBV5-1 to TRBJ2-1, with TRBD1 identical over 12 bases. V lost 4 bases and J lost 7; bases outside the gene matches: 6. Per the germline V gene, CDR1 is SGHRS and CDR2 is YFSETQ. The CDR3 spans 15 residues. CDR3 amino acids: CASSAGQGARNEQFF. The DNA for the CDR3 is TGCGCCAGCAGCGCGGGACAGGGGGCGCGTAATGAGCAGTTCTTC.

This clonotype was observed at least ten times. The chain has TRBV18 and TRBJ1-1; possibly TRBD1 for D (5 bases). The germline V gene encodes CDR1 KGHSH and CDR2 LQKENI. This CDR3 is 13 amino acids long. The V gene lost 8 bases and the J gene lost 0 bases, with 10 bases spanning the gap. CDR3 DNA: TGTGCCAGCCGGTGGGGGTTGAACACTGAAGCTTTCTTT. This translates into CASRWGLNTEAFF.

This clonotype was seen ten or more times. The rearrangement uses TRBV24-1 and TRBJ1-6; D is unresolved. The CDR3 sequence is 15 residues long. The V end lost 4 bases, the J end lost 12 bases, and 18 bases lay between the germline ends. The V gene's germline CDR1 is KGHDR and CDR2 SFDVKD. The CDR3 protein is CATSDSTDGGRPLHF. For the CDR3, the DNA is TGTGCCACCAGTGACTCAACGGACGGAGGTAGACCCCTCCACTTT.

At least ten counts were recorded for this clonotype. The chain couples TRBV18 to TRBJ2-1, with 9 bases fitting TRBD1. V lost 3 bases, J lost 6 bases, and 6 bases stayed unmatched. Germline V gene data show CDR1 as KGHSH and CDR2 as LQKENI. There are 15 residues in the CDR3. The CDR3 is CASSPSGTGFNEQFF. CDR3 DNA: TGTGCCAGCTCACCTTCCGGGACAGGGTTCAATGAGCAGTTCTTC.

This clonotype has only a few counts. This chain uses TRBV19 with TRBJ2-6; D is possibly TRBD2 (6 bases). Germline values: CDR1 LNHDA, CDR2 SQIVND (reference sequence). Trimming cost V 7 bases and J 1 base, with 20 bases left between them. There are 18 residues in the CDR3. The CDR3 DNA follows: TGTGCCAGTATCTCGTTTAGCGGAGCAGCATCTGGGGCCAACGTCCTGACTTTC. This translates into CASISFSGAASGANVLTF.

This clonotype was observed at least ten times. The chain links TRBV9 to TRBJ2-1, with 11 bases identical to TRBD2. The J segment lost 5 bases and the V segment lost 4 bases, leaving 8 bases of the junction unmatched. This CDR3 contains 16 residues. Germline-derived CDR1 and CDR2 are SGDLS and YYNGEE. CDR3 sequence (DNA): TGTGCCAGCAGCCCCCCAGGGACTAGCGGAAACAATGAGCAGTTCTTC. It translates to CASSPPGTSGNNEQFF. Full variable domain (rest looked up from reference TRBV9 and TRBJ2-1): DSGVTQTPKHLITATGQRVTLRCSPRSGDLSVYWYQQSLDQGLQFLIQYYNGEERAKGNILERFSAQQFPDLHSELNLSSLELGDSALYFCASSPPGTSGNNEQFFGPGTRLTVL.

At least ten counts were recorded for this clonotype. The chain combines TRBV20-1 with TRBJ1-2, with a possible D match to TRBD1 (6 bases). Germline CDR1 reads DFQATT; CDR2 reads SNEGSKA (reference sequence). The CDR3 totals 13 residues. CDR3 residues: CLMKTGTDYGYTF. The CDR3 DNA is TGCTTAATGAAAACAGGGACCGACTATGGCTACACCTTC.

This clonotype came up many times. The chain carries TRBV20-1 and TRBJ2-7; 10 bases line up with TRBD1. With 6 bases clipped from V and 4 bases from J, the junction kept 6 bases outside the gene matches. This CDR3 has 13 amino acids. Germline V gives CDR1 DFQATT, CDR2 SNEGSKA (reference sequence). This CDR3 reads CSAPTGGSYEQYF. CDR3 sequence (DNA): TGCAGTGCCCCGACAGGGGGCTCTTACGAGCAGTACTTC.